Listed below are T cell receptor beta chains from one sample, sequenced in a study of neurological immune-mediated disorders. MiXCR was run by TCRdb on the 5' RACE reads, yielding one entry per CDR3 protein. The sample shows about 17,000 distinct CDR3 sequences, under 3.5% of them seen only once. The sequencing sample was made of CD8+ T cells from blood. These TCRs come from a woman aged 40 to 50 in good health. CDR3s include the opening cysteine and the closing phenylalanine or tryptophan. The D gene is left open where the match is weak. Not all rows give a size; the values are once, few, many and, for expanded clones, a class.

>TRBJ2-2|TRBV7-8|large|-
TGTGCCAGCAGCTTAGGCGGCCGTTCGAACACCGGGGAGCTGTTTTTT
CASSLGGRSNTGELFF
>TRBJ2-3|TRBV4-3|many|-
TGCGCCAGCAGCCAAGATGGTCCAGGGGCTTTTTCAGGAGATACGCAGTATTTT
CASSQDGPGAFSGDTQYF
>TRBJ1-1|TRBV28|many|-
TGTGCCAGCAGTTTGTTAGGACACCCGAACACTGAAGCTTTCTTT
CASSLLGHPNTEAFF
>TRBJ1-2|TRBV4-3|many|-
TGCGCCAGCAGCCAAGAAAGGGTCGACGGCAGCCCTAACTATGGCTACACCTTC
CASSQERVDGSPNYGYTF
>TRBJ1-2|TRBV20-1|many|-
TGCAGTGCTATGGGATATGGCTACACCTTC
CSAMGYGYTF
>TRBJ2-5|TRBV10-3|many|-
TGTGCCATCAGTGAATCGGTGTTCCAAGAGACCCAGTACTTC
CAISESVFQETQYF
>TRBJ1-1|TRBV19|-|-
TGTGCCAGTAACTGGGGGCAGGCTGAAGCTTTCTTT
CASNWGQAEAFF
>TRBJ1-1|TRBV6-5|many|-
TGTGCCAGCAGTTATCAGGCAGGGACTGAAGCTTTCTTT
CASSYQAGTEAFF
>TRBJ2-1|TRBV29-1|many|TRBD1
TGCAGCGGTTTCCGGGACAGGGCCTGGGGTGGGCAGTTCTTC
CSGFRDRAWGGQFF
>TRBJ2-7|TRBV25-1|many|-
TGTGCCAGCAGTGAATCCGACGGGGTAACCTACGAGCAGTACTTC
CASSESDGVTYEQYF
>TRBJ1-3|TRBV7-6|many|TRBD1
TGTGCCAGCAGCAATACAGGGGGTGGAAACACCATATATTTT
CASSNTGGGNTIYF
>TRBJ2-3|TRBV3-1|many|TRBD2
TGTGCCAGCAGCCAAGAGGTGGCGGGAGGGTTCACAGATACGCAGTATTTT
CASSQEVAGGFTDTQYF
>TRBJ2-7|TRBV27|many|-
TGTGCCAGCAGTTTAGCGGGAACGGGACTTACCTACGAGCAGTACTTC
CASSLAGTGLTYEQYF
>TRBJ1-1|TRBV19|-|-
TGTGCCAGCATAATCGGACACTCTGAAGCTTTCTTT
CASIIGHSEAFF
>TRBJ2-1|TRBV4-1|many|-
TGCGCCAGCAGACTGCAGAGGACTATAGGTCCATACAATGAGCAGTTCTTC
CASRLQRTIGPYNEQFF
>TRBJ1-4|TRBV12-3/TRBV12-4|many|-
TGTGCCAGCAGTTTGCAGGCAACTAATGAAAAACTGTTTTTT
CASSLQATNEKLFF
>TRBJ1-4|TRBV11-2|many|-
TGTGCCAGCAGCTCCCTCGGGAGTGAAGGAATCTTT
CASSSLGSEGIF
>TRBJ2-7|TRBV4-2|medium-sized|TRBD1
TGTGCCAGCAGCGACTACTCCGGGACAGCTTCCTACGAGCAGTACTTC
CASSDYSGTASYEQYF
>TRBJ2-7|TRBV10-2|many|-
TGCGCCAGCACCGAGGGGGCGGGGATTTACGAGCAGTACTTC
CASTEGAGIYEQYF
>TRBJ2-7|TRBV28|many|TRBD1
TGTGCCAGCGGGACAGTAGCCTACGAGCAGTACTTC
CASGTVAYEQYF
>TRBJ1-2|TRBV29-1|many|-
TGCAGCGTTGCGGATCTCTATGGCTACACCTTC
CSVADLYGYTF
>TRBJ2-6|TRBV5-1|many|-
TGCGCCAGCAGCTTGGACTCTGGGGCCAACGTCCTGACTTTC
CASSLDSGANVLTF
>TRBJ2-4|TRBV4-1|-|-
TGCGCCAGCAGCCAAGGGGCCGCCGGGTGGAACATTCAGTACTTC
CASSQGAAGWNIQYF
>TRBJ2-5|TRBV28|many|TRBD1
TGTGCCAGCAATTTCCCTCGACAGGGGGGATTAGAGACCCAGTACTTC
CASNFPRQGGLETQYF
>TRBJ2-5|TRBV20-1|many|TRBD2
TGCAGTGCTCCAAGCGGGGGAGTGGAGACCCAGTACTTC
CSAPSGGVETQYF
>TRBJ2-7|TRBV12-3/TRBV12-4|many|-
TGTGCCAGCAGTTTAGCGTCCTACGAGCAGTACTTC
CASSLASYEQYF
>TRBJ1-4|TRBV20-1|many|-
TGCAGTGCCTCATCACTGGCAACTAATGAAAAACTGTTTTTT
CSASSLATNEKLFF
>TRBJ1-4|TRBV9|many|-
TGTGCCAGCAGCGTATATGCAGGGAGTAATGAAAAACTGTTTTTT
CASSVYAGSNEKLFF
>TRBJ2-1|TRBV5-6|-|TRBD2
TGTGCCAGCAGCCAAGGGGAGGGAAGCTCCTACAATGAGCAGTTCTTC
CASSQGEGSSYNEQFF
>TRBJ1-6|TRBV28|many|-
TGTGCCAGCAGTTCCATCGCCGTCTCCTATAATTCACCCCTCCACTTT
CASSSIAVSYNSPLHF
>TRBJ2-1|TRBV6-4|many|-
TGTGCCAGCTGGAAACCCAACCGGGCGCCTCAGTTCTTC
CASWKPNRAPQFF
>TRBJ1-3|TRBV21-1|many|-
TGTGCCAGCAGCAAAGTTTCAGGTAGCTCTGGAAACACCATATATTTT
CASSKVSGSSGNTIYF
>TRBJ2-7|TRBV12-3/TRBV12-4|many|-
TGTGCCAGCACCCGCGGCGGTGAAGGCTACGAGCAGTACTTC
CASTRGGEGYEQYF
>TRBJ2-1|TRBV20-1|medium-sized|TRBD2
TGCAGTGCTAGAGATGGCCTAGCGGGAGATGTGGGTGAGCAGTTCTTC
CSARDGLAGDVGEQFF
>TRBJ1-5|TRBV12-3/TRBV12-4|many|-
TGTGCCAGCAGTTTAGTCTTACCACCGCCGGGGGAAGGATCTAGCAATCAGCCCCAGCATTTT
CASSLVLPPPGEGSSNQPQHF
>TRBJ2-5|TRBV29-1|many|-
TGCAGCGTTGAATTTCGGGGGACCCAGTACTTC
CSVEFRGTQYF
>TRBJ2-3|TRBV28|many|TRBD1
TGTGCCAGCAGTCCCCGGGACAGCCCTAGCACAGATACGCAGTATTTT
CASSPRDSPSTDTQYF